The next 9 T cell receptor beta chains were all read from a single sample in a study of control samples from healthy donors and cancer patients. Sequenced by immunoSEQ multiplex PCR; TCRdb stores in-frame clones only, minus some. The data hold around 150,000 clones, with approximately 90% observed a single time. Material: blood. These receptors came from a young man in good health.

The rearrangement joins TRBV18 to TRBJ1-1; D may be TRBD1 (6 bases). The CDR3 is made up of 18 amino acids. In germline, CDR1 is KGHSH, CDR2 LQKENI. V lost 3 bases and J 3 bases, leaving 23 bases between the germline ends. CDR3 residues: CASSPSAQGIIGDTEAFF. As DNA, the CDR3 is TGTGCCAGCTCACCTTCGGCACAGGGCATTATAGGTGACACTGAAGCTTTCTTT. The full variable domain, in which reference TRBV18 and TRBJ1-1 provide the parts outside the CDR3, is NAGVMQNPRHLVRRRGQEARLRCSPMKGHSHVYWYRQLPEEGLKFMVYLQKENIIDESGMPKERFSAEFPKEGPSILRIQQVVRGDSAAYFCASSPSAQGIIGDTEAFFGQGTRLTVV.

The J gene is TRBJ2-7, the V gene TRBV12-3 or TRBV12-4, with 8 positions matching TRBD1. CDR3 length: 12 amino acids. The J segment lost 4 bases and the V segment lost 6 bases, leaving 2 bases of the junction unmatched. CDR3 residues: CASRRTGYEQYF. As DNA, the CDR3 is TGTGCCAGCAGGAGGACAGGGTACGAGCAGTACTTC.

The chain joins TRBV7-2 to TRBJ2-1; D is undetermined. Germline V gene sequence: CDR1 SGHTA, CDR2 FQGNSA. The V end lost 1 base, the J end lost 3 bases, and 1 base lay between the germline ends. The CDR3 is 12 amino acids. The CDR3 reads CASSLDYNEQFF. The CDR3 nucleotides are TGTGCCAGCAGCTTAGACTACAATGAGCAGTTCTTC. Complete variable domain (other parts from reference TRBV7-2 and TRBJ2-1): GAGVSQSPSNKVTEKGKDVELRCDPISGHTALYWYRQSLGQGLEFLIYFQGNSAPDKSGLPSDRFSAERTGGSVSTLTIQRTQQEDSAVYLCASSLDYNEQFFGPGTRLTVL.

This rearrangement joins TRBV11-2 to TRBJ2-5, with 8 bases that match TRBD2. The CDR3 contains 14 residues. The junction had 6 bases not matched to a gene; V was cut back by 4 bases and J by 5 bases. CDR1 and CDR2 from the germline V gene are SGHAT and FQNNGV. Written as DNA, the CDR3 is TGTGCCAGCAGCTCCGGGGGGGCGGGGGAGACCCAGTACTTC. Protein product: CASSSGGAGETQYF.

The chain joins TRBV15 to TRBJ1-2; TRBD1 matches 8 bases. With V trimmed by 5 bases and J by 6 bases, 11 bases remained unmatched. The length of the CDR3 is 15 residues. In germline, CDR1 is LNHNV, CDR2 YYDKDF (reference sequence). Here the CDR3 reads CATSLRTGQNNGYTF. Written as DNA, the CDR3 is TGTGCCACCAGCCTCCGGACAGGGCAAAACAATGGCTACACCTTC.

This chain joins TRBV28 and TRBJ1-1, with D possibly TRBD1 on 5 matching bases. Trimming removed 6 bases from V and 5 bases from J, with 16 bases in between. Per germline, CDR1 MDHEN and CDR2 SYDVKM. This CDR3 is built from 14 residues. CDR3 nucleotide sequence: TGTGCCAGCAGCCGGGACTCGGGGATAACTGAAGCTTTCTTT. It specifies CASSRDSGITEAFF.

The chain recombines TRBV19 with TRBJ1-2; no reliable D call. V was pared by 3 bases and J by 4 bases, with 9 bases between. Germline CDR1 reads LNHDA; CDR2 reads SQIVND (reference sequence). This CDR3 is built from 13 residues. CDR3 nucleotides: TGTGCCAGTAGTATTGACCGCACCTATGGCTACACCTTC. Encoded protein: CASSIDRTYGYTF.

The chain links TRBV27 to TRBJ2-7, with D unclear. Germline loops: CDR1 MNHEY, CDR2 SMNVEV (reference sequence). The CDR3 length is 15 residues. Trimming stripped 6 bases from V and 3 bases from J, with 18 bases between. The CDR3 DNA is TGTGCCAGCAGCCCTGGGTCCTCAGGCTACTACGAGCAGTACTTC. It is translated as CASSPGSSGYYEQYF.

The genes are TRBV4-1 and TRBJ2-1; D gene ambiguous. V was pared by 0 bases and J by 8 bases, with 14 bases between. CDR1 and CDR2 from the germline V gene are MGHRA and YSYEKL. There are 15 residues in the CDR3. Written as DNA, the CDR3 is TGCGCCAGCAGCCAAGAGGCCCACCCGAACGATGAGCAGTTCTTC. Amino acids: CASSQEAHPNDEQFF.